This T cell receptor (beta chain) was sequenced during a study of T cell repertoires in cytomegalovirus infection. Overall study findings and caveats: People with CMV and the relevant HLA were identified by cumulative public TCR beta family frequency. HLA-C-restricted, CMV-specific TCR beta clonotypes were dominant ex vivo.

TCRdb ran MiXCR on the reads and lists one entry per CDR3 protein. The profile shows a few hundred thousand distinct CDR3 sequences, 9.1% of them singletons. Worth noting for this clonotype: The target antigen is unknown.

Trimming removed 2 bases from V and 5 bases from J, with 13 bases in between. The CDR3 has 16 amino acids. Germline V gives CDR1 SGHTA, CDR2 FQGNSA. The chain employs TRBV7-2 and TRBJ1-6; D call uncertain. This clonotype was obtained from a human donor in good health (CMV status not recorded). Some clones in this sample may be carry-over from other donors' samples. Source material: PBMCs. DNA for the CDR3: TGTGCCAGCAGCTTAATCGGCTATGGAAATAATTCACCCCTCCACTTT. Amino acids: CASSLIGYGNNSPLHF.